This is a list of T cell receptor beta chains from one sample in a study of CD8+CD57+ T cells in acquired aplastic anemia. TCRdb re-analysed the reads in MiXCR, keeping a single row per CDR3 protein. The sample lists hundreds of thousands of distinct CDR3 sequences; approximately 70% were seen once. Sequenced: sorted CD4+, CD8+, or CD8+CD57+ T cells (not recorded which) from PBMCs. These receptors all come from a human donor in good health, serving as a control. CDR3s include the opening cysteine and the closing phenylalanine or tryptophan. The D gene is left open where the match is weak. The size entry is marked missing in some rows and otherwise reads once, few, many or a size class.

clone size	D gene	J gene	V gene	CDR3 DNA	CDR3 protein
many	.	TRBJ1-1	TRBV6-5	TGTGCCAGCAGTTACTCTCCAGTTGAAGAAGCTTTCTTT	CASSYSPVEEAFF
.	.	TRBJ1-2	TRBV7-2	TGTGCCAGCAGCCGGACCGCTACCTACGGCTCCACCTTC	CASSRTATYGSTF
.	.	TRBJ2-5	TRBV10-3	TGTGCCAGAAGTGAGGGTCTATCGAGCTGTTTTTGGATGAAGACCCAGTCCTTC	CARSEGLSSCFWMKTQSF
.	.	TRBJ2-3	TRBV2	TGTGCCAGCAGTGAACTGGGGTCGAATCAGCCCCAGTATTTT	CASSELGSNQPQYF
.	.	TRBJ2-7	TRBV10-3	TGTGCCATCAGTGAGCGGCGGGGGCCTTACGAGCAGTACTTC	CAISERRGPYEQYF
many	.	TRBJ2-5	TRBV15	TGTGCCACCAGCAGAGTCGGGATTCAAGAGACCCAGTACTTC	CATSRVGIQETQYF
once	.	TRBJ1-5	TRBV6-4	TGCGCCAGCAGTGGATTCACGGGACACCTAAATCAGCCCCAGCATTTT	CASSGFTGHLNQPQHF
.	TRBD1	TRBJ2-5	TRBV24-1	TGTGCCAGCAGTCAGGGGGCAGGCAGGTATGACCAGTACTTC	CASSQGAGRYDQYF
many	.	TRBJ1-2	TRBV20-1	TGCAGTGCCAAACCTCGGACGGAAGTCTATGGCTACACCTTC	CSAKPRTEVYGYTF
few	.	TRBJ2-2	TRBV12-3/TRBV12-4	TGTGCCAGCAGTTCAGGAGCCGGGGAGCTGTTTTTT	CASSSGAGELFF
.	.	TRBJ2-7	TRBV7-6	TGTGCCAGCAGCTTAGGAGTGACAACATCAGAGCAGTACTTC	CASSLGVTTSEQYF
.	.	TRBJ1-6	TRBV5-1	TGTGCCAGCACAAGGACGGGGCGGCTATCACCCCTCCACTTT	CASTRTGRLSPLHF
.	.	TRBJ1-2	TRBV7-2	TGTGCCAGCAGCTTACTGCAGGCCTGGGGCCTGTTTTTC	CASSLLQAWGLFF
once	.	TRBJ1-2	TRBV25-1	TGTGCCAGCAGCGTGGAGGGGGGCGTCTGGAACGAGTACACCTTC	CASSVEGGVWNEYTF
.	TRBD1	TRBJ2-6	TRBV9	TGTGCCAGCAGCCCGGTTCTCTGGACAGGGGGCTACAACGTCCTGACTTTC	CASSPVLWTGGYNVLTF
once	.	TRBJ2-7	TRBV20-1	TGCAGTGCTAGTCCAGCCCATGAACACTACTTC	CSASPAHEHYF
many	TRBD1	TRBJ2-7	TRBV6-6	TGTGCCAGCAGTTTAAGACAGGGGCATTACGAGCAGTACTTC	CASSLRQGHYEQYF
.	.	TRBJ2-5	TRBV5-1	TGCGCCAGCAGCTTTGACGCGGGTGCGGAGACCCAGTACTTC	CASSFDAGAETQYF
many	.	TRBJ1-2	TRBV6-2/TRBV6-3	TGTGCCAGCACCCGGGGACCTTACTATGGCTACACCTTC	CASTRGPYYGYTF
.	TRBD1	TRBJ1-4	TRBV11-2	TGTGCCAGCAGCATCCGCCCAGGGACAGCTAATGAAAAACTGTTTTTT	CASSIRPGTANEKLFF
many	TRBD1	TRBJ2-5	TRBV20-1	TGCAGTGCTAGACAGGGACAGGCCCAAGAGACCCAGTACTTC	CSARQGQAQETQYF
.	.	TRBJ2-1	TRBV24-1	TGTGCCACCAGTGATCACCGGGGCCCCACTAATGAGCAGTTCTTC	CATSDHRGPTNEQFF
.	.	TRBJ2-7	TRBV20-1	TGCAGTGCTAGAGACCCCAGTTCCTACGCCTACGAGCAGTACTTC	CSARDPSSYAYEQYF
once	.	TRBJ1-1	TRBV20-1	TGCAGTGCCGGAGGTTACGCTAACACTGAAGCTTTCTTT	CSAGGYANTEAFF
.	.	TRBJ2-7	TRBV15	TGTGCCACCAGCGACAACTCGGGAGTACAGTCCTTC	CATSDNSGVQSF
.	.	TRBJ1-1	TRBV6-5	TGTGCCAGCAGTGCCAGGCAGGACATGCGGAACACTGAAGCTTTCTTT	CASSARQDMRNTEAFF
few	.	TRBJ2-5	TRBV6-2/TRBV6-3	TGTGCCAGCCGGAGGGACACACAAGAGACCCAGTACTTC	CASRRDTQETQYF
many	TRBD1	TRBJ2-1	TRBV19	TGTGCCAGTAGTGACAGGACAGGTCCCAATGAGCAGTTCTTC	CASSDRTGPNEQFF
.	.	TRBJ1-6	TRBV7-6	TGTGCCAGCAGCGGTGCGGGGGCTAGGTCACCCCTCCACTTT	CASSGAGARSPLHF
.	.	TRBJ2-7	TRBV20-1	TGCAGTGCCACCGTCACAGGTTACGATAAGTACTTC	CSATVTGYDKYF
.	.	TRBJ2-5	TRBV19	TGTGCCAGTAGTATCTATGGCAGGAAGCGAGAGACCCAGTACTTC	CASSIYGRKRETQYF
few	.	TRBJ2-2	TRBV7-3	TGTGCCAGCAGTGATCGGGGCGCGAACACCGGGGAGCTGTTTTTT	CASSDRGANTGELFF
.	.	TRBJ2-7	TRBV7-6	TGTGCCAGCAGCTTAGCGTATGCCAGCAGGAAGGCCAATCCAACCTACGAGCAGTACTTC	CASSLAYASRKANPTYEQYF
.	TRBD2	TRBJ2-4	TRBV5-1	TGCGCCAGCAGCACGGGACTAGCGGGGGCGGTCAAAAACATTCAGTACTTC	CASSTGLAGAVKNIQYF
.	.	TRBJ1-5	TRBV5-1	TGCGCCAGCAGCTTACGGACAGTCACGCTGCATTTT	CASSLRTVTLHF
many	TRBD1	TRBJ1-5	TRBV12-3/TRBV12-4	TGTGCCAGCAGCCCAGGACAGGCGGATCGTCAGCCCCAGCATTTT	CASSPGQADRQPQHF
.	.	TRBJ1-2	TRBV5-4	TGTGCCAGCAGCCAAGATCGAGCGGGGAACTATGGCTACACCTTC	CASSQDRAGNYGYTF
.	TRBD1	TRBJ2-7	TRBV29-1	TGCAGCGTATGGACAGGGGGACACGACTCCTATGAGCAGTACTTC	CSVWTGGHDSYEQYF
few	.	TRBJ2-3	TRBV7-2	TGTGCCAGCAGCTTAATTCCTGTTTCTAGCACAGATACGCAGTATTTT	CASSLIPVSSTDTQYF
many	TRBD1	TRBJ2-7	TRBV6-7	TGTGCCAGCAGGAGAGGGACAGGTGGATCTTACGAGCAGTACTTC	CASRRGTGGSYEQYF
.	.	TRBJ2-7	TRBV5-8	TGCGCCAGCAGCTTGGACGGAGGGGACGAGCAGTACTTC	CASSLDGGDEQYF
.	.	TRBJ1-1	TRBV25-1	TGTGCCAGCAGTGAGGGTTTCCTAGCTGAAGCTTTCTTT	CASSEGFLAEAFF